This T cell receptor beta chain was identified during a study of OX40 agonist ivuxolimab in advanced cancers. Overall study context: Hepatocellular carcinoma, melanoma, renal cell or head and neck cancer occurred in dose-escalation patients. Patients were around 83% male with ages roughly 23 to 90, mean about 65. About 40% of patients had received prior checkpoint inhibitor therapy. Points from the study as a whole: At doses 0.1 to 3.0 mg/kg, CD4+ and CD8+ clones expanded.

The table came from immunoSEQ multiplex PCR; TCRdb's copy has only in-frame clones and leaves some out. There are about 76,000 clones in the sample; around nine tenths occur only once, and 2.5% lies in the top ten. For this clone: The target antigen is unknown.

Germline V gene sequence: CDR1 SGHAT, CDR2 FQNNGV. Trimming stripped 3 bases from V and 5 bases from J, with 19 bases between. The CDR3 is 16 amino acids. The source of this sequence is an adult with an advanced solid tumor such as melanoma, head and neck, liver or kidney cancer. The starting material was CD4+ or CD8+ T cells sorted from blood, obtained in a trial of the OX40 agonist ivuxolimab. The chain joins TRBV11-2 to TRBJ2-5; TRBD2 is a possible D gene (6 bases). The DNA of the CDR3 is TGTGCCAGCAGCTTGTCGTTGGCGGGGTCGGCGGAGACCCAGTACTTC. This codes for CASSLSLAGSAETQYF.